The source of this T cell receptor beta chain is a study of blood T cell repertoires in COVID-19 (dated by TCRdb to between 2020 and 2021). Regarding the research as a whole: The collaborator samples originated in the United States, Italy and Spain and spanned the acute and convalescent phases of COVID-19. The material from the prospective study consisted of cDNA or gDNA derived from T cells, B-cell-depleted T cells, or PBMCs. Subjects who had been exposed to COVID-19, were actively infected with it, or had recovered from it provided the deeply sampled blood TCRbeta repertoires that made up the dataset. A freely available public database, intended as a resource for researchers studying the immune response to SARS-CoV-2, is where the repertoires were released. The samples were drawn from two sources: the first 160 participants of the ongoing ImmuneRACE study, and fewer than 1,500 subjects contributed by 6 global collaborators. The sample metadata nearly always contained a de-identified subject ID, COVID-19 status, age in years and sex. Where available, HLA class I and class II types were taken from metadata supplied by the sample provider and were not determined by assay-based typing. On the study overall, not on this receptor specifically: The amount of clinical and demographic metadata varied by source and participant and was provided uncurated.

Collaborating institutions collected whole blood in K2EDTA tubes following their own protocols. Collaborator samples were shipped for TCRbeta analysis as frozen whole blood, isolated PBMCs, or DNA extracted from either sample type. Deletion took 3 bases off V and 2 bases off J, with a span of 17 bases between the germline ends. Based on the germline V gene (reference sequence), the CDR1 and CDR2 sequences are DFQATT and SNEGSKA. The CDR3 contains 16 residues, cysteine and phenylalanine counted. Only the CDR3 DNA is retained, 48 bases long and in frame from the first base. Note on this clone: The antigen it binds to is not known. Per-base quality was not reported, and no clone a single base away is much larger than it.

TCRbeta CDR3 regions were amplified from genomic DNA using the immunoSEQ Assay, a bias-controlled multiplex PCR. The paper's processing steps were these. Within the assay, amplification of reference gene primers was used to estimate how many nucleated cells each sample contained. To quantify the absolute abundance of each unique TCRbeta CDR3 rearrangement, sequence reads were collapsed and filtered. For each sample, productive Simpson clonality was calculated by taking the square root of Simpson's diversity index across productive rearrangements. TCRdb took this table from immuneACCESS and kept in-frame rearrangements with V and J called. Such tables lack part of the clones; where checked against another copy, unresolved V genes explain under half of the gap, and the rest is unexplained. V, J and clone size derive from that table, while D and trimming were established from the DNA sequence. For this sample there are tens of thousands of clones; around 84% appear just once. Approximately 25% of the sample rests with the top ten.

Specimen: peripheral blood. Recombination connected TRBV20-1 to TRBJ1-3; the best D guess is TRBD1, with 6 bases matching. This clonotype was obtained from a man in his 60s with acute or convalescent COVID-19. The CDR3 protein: CSASSRDRSAGNTIYF. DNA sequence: TGCAGTGCTAGTTCCCGAGACAGGTCAGCTGGAAACACCATATATTTT.